The present T cell receptor (beta chain) was sequenced within a study of brain T cells in children with intractable seizures. The protocol was immunoSEQ multiplex PCR, while the TCRdb copy is restricted to in-frame clones and leaves out a portion. The repertoire holds 300,000 to 400,000 clones, about 93% seen once, with 5.7% in the top ten. Germline CDR1 LNHDA, CDR2 SQIVND (reference sequence). V was shortened by 6 bases and J by 0 bases, with 12 bases between the two germline ends. The CDR3 length is 15 residues. Time point noted: blood from clinic visit 5 months post-surgery; TSC patient then seizure free. Only cases whose brain tissue showed the highest T cell transcript signatures were sequenced. Pre-surgery treatment included at least one anti-epileptic drug.

This clonotype originated in a boy in the first two years of life with tuberous sclerosis and intractable seizures. V gene TRBV19 combines with J gene TRBJ1-5; tentatively, D is TRBD1 (6 bases). The sequenced sample was peripheral blood, obtained around 5 months after surgery. CDR3 protein: CASRWGANSNQPQHF. As DNA, the CDR3 is TGTGCCAGTAGGTGGGGGGCTAATAGCAATCAGCCCCAGCATTTT.